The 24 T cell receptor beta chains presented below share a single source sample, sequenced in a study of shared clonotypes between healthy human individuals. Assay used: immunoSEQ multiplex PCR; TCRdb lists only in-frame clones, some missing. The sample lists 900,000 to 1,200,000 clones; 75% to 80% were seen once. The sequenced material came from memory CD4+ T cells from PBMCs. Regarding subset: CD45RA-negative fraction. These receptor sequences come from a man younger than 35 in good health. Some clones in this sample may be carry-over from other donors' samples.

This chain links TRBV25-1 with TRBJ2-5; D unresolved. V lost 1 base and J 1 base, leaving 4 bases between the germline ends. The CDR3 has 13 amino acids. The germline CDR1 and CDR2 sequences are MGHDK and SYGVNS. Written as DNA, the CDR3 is TGTGCCAGCAGTGAATTCCCCCAAGAGACCCAGTACTTC. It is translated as CASSEFPQETQYF.

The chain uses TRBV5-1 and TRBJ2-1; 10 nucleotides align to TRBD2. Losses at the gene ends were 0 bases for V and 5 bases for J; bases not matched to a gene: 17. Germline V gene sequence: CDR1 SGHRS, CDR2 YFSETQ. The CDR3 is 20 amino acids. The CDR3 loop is CASSLAASGSHRDRDNEQFF. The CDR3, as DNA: TGCGCCAGCAGCTTGGCCGCTAGCGGGAGTCACCGGGATAGAGACAATGAGCAGTTCTTC.

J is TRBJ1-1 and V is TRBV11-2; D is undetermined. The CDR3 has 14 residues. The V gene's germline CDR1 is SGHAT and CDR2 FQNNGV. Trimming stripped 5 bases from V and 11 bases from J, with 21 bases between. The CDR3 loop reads CASSPGASSGGAFF. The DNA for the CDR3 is TGTGCCAGCAGCCCAGGCGCCTCCTCGGGAGGGGCTTTCTTT.

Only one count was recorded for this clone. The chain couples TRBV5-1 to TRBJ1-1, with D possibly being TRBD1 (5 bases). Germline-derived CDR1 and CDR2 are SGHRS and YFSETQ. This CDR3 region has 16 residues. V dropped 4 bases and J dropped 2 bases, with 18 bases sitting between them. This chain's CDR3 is CASSRTQGSPNTEAFF. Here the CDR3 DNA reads TGCGCCAGCAGCCGAACCCAGGGAAGCCCCAACACTGAAGCTTTCTTT.

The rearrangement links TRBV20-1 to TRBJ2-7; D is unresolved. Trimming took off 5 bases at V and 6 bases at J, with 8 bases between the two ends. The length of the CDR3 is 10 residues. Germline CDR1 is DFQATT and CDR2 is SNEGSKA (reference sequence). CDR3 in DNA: TGCAGTGCTCCTTCCGGCGAGCAGTACTTC. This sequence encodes CSAPSGEQYF.

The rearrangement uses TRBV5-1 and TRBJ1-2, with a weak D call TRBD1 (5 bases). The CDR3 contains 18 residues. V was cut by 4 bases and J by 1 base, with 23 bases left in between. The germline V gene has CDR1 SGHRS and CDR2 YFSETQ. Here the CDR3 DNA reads TGCGCCAGCAGCCGCTCCCCCCCCTCGGGTCAGGGTAACTATGGCTACACCTTC. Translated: CASSRSPPSGQGNYGYTF.

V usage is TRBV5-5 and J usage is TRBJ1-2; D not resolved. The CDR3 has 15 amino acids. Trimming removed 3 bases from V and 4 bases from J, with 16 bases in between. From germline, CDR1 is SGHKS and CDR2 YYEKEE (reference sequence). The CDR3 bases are TGTGCCAGCAGCTCTGCAGCGGGCCAATCCTATGGCTACACCTTC. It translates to CASSSAAGQSYGYTF.

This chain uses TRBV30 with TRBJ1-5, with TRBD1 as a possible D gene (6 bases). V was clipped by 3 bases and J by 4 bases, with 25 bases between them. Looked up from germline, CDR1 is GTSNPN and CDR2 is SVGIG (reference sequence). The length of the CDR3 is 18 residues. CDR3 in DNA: TGTGCCTGGAGGCACAACCCGAGGGGGGCAGGTGTTAATCAGCCCCAGCATTTT. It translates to CAWRHNPRGAGVNQPQHF.

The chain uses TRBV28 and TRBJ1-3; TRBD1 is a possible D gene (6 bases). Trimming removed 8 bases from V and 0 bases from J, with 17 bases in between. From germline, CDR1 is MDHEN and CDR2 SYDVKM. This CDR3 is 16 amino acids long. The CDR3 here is CASCTFGGLSGNTIYF. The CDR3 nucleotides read TGTGCCAGCTGCACCTTCGGGGGCCTCTCTGGAAACACCATATATTTT.

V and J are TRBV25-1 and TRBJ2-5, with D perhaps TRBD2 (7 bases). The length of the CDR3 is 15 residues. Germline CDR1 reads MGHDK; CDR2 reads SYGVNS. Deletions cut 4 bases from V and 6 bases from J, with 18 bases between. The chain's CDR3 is CASSGPRGGRQTQYF. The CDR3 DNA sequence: TGTGCCAGCAGTGGCCCCAGGGGCGGGAGACAGACCCAGTACTTC.

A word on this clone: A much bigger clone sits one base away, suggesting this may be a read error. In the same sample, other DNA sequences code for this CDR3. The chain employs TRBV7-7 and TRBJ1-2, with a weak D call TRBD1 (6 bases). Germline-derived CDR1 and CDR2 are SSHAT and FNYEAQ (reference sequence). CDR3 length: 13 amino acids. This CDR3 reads CASSFRGAKGYTF. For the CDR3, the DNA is TGCGCCAGCAGCTTTCGGGGGGCGAAGGGCTACACCTTC.

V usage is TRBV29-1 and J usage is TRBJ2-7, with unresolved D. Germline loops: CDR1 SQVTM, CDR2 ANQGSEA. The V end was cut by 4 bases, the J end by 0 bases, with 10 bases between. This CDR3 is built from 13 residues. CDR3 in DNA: TGCAGCGTTGGACTTTTGAGCTCCTACGAGCAGTACTTC. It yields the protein CSVGLLSSYEQYF.

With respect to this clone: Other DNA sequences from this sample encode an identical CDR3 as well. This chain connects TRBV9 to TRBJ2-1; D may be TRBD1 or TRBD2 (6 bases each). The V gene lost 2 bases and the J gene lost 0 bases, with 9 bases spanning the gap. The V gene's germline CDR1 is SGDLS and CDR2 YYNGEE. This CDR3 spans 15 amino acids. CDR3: CASSVEGGSYNEQFF. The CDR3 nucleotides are TGTGCCAGCAGCGTTGAGGGGGGCTCCTACAATGAGCAGTTCTTC.

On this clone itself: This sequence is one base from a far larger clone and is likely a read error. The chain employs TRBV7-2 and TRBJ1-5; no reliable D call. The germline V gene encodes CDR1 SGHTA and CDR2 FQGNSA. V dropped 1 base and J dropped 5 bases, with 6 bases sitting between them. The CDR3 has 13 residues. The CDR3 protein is CASSLERDQPQHF. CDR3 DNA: TGTGCCAGCAGCTTAGAGAGGGATCAGCCCCAGCATTTT. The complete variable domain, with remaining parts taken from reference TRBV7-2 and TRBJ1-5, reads GAGVSQSPSNKVTEKGKDVELRCDPISGHTALYWYRQSLGQGLEFLIYFQGNSAPDKSGLPSDRFSAERTGGSVSTLTIQRTQQEDSAVYLCASSLERDQPQHFGDGTRLSIL.

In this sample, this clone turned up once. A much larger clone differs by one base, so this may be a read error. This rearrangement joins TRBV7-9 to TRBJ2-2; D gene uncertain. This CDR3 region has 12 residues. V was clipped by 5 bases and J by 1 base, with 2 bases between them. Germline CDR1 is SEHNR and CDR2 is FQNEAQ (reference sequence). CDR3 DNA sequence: TGTGCCAGCAGCGGGAACACCGGGGAGCTGTTTTTT. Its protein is CASSGNTGELFF.

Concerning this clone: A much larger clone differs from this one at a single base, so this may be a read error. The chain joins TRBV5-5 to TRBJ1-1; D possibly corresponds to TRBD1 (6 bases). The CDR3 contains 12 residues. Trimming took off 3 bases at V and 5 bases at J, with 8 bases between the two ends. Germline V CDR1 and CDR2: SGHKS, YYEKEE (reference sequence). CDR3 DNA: TGTGCCAGCAGCTCCAGGGGTACTGAAGCTTTCTTT. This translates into CASSSRGTEAFF.

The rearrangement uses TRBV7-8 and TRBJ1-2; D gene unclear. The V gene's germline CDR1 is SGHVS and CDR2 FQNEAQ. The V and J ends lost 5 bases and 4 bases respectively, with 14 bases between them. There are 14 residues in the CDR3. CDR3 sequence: CASSPMRASYGYTF. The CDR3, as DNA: TGTGCCAGCAGCCCCATGCGGGCCTCCTATGGCTACACCTTC.

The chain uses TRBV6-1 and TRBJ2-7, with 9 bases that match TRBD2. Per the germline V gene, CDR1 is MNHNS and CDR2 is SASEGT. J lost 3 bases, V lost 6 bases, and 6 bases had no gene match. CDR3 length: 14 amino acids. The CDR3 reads CASSYGLASYEQYF. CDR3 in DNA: TGTGCCAGCAGCTACGGACTAGCGAGCTACGAGCAGTACTTC.

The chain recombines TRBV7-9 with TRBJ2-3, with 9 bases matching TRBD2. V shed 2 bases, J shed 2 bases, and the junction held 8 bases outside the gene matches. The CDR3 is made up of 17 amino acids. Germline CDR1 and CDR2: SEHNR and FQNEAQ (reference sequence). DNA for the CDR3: TGTGCCAGCAGCTTATCTGGGCGGGAGGGGATCACAGATACGCAGTATTTT. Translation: CASSLSGREGITDTQYF.

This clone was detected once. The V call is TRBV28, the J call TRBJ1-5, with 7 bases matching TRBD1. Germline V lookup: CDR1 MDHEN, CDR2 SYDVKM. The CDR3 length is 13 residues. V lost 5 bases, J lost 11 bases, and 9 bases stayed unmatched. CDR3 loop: CASSQNTGVTQHF. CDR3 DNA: TGTGCCAGCAGTCAAAACACAGGGGTTACCCAGCATTTT.

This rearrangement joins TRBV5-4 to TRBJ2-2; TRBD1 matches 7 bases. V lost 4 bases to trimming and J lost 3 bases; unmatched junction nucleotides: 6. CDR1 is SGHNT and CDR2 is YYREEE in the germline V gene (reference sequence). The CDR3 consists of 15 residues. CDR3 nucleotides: TGTGCCAGCAGCACCCGACAGGGAGACACCGGGGAGCTGTTTTTT. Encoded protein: CASSTRQGDTGELFF.

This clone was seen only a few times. CDR3 amino acids: CSVDSHEETQYF. CDR3 sequence (DNA): TGCAGCGTTGACTCCCACGAAGAGACCCAGTACTTC. The V and J genes are TRBV29-1 and TRBJ2-5; no reliable D call. The V end lost 3 bases, the J end lost 3 bases, and 8 bases lay between the germline ends. Germline-derived CDR1 and CDR2 are SQVTM and ANQGSEA. This CDR3 contains 12 residues.

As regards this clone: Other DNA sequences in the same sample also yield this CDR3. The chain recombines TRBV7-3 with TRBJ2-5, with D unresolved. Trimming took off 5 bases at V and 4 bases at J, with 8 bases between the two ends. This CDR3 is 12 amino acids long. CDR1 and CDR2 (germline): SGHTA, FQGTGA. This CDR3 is CASSLVGETQYF. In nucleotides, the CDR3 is TGTGCCAGCAGCCTAGTGGGAGAGACCCAGTACTTC.

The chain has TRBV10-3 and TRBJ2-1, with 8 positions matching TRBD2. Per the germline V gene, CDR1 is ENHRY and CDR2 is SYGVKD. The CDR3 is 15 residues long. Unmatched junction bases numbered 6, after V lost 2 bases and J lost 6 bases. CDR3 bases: TGTGCCATCAGTGAGGGCACTAGCGGTTCCAATGAGCAGTTCTTC. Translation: CAISEGTSGSNEQFF.